The present T cell receptor (beta chain) was sequenced within a study of blood T cell repertoires in COVID-19. This clone was detected only once. Profiled with immunoSEQ multiplex PCR; TCRdb holds only in-frame clones, not every one. The sample has about 97,000 clones; 90% are singletons. CDR3 size: 16 residues. Trimming removed 1 base from V and 0 bases from J, with 12 bases in between. The V gene's germline CDR1 is SGHVS and CDR2 FQNEAQ. V and J are TRBV7-8 and TRBJ1-1, with D uncertain. The clonotype was recovered from a man aged 55 to 70 with acute or convalescent COVID-19. Sequenced input: peripheral blood. CDR3 in amino acids: CASSLGAHSMNTEAFF. In DNA, the CDR3 is TGTGCCAGCAGCTTAGGGGCGCACAGCATGAACACTGAAGCTTTCTTT. Using reference TRBV7-8 and TRBJ1-1 for the parts outside the CDR3, the full variable domain is GAGVSQSPRYKVAKRGQDVALRCDPISGHVSLFWYQQALGQGPEFLTYFQNEAQLDKSGLPSDRFFAERPEGSVSTLKIQRTQQEDSAVYLCASSLGAHSMNTEAFFGQGTRLTVV.